This is a list of T cell receptor beta chains from one sample in a study of OX40 agonist ivuxolimab in advanced cancers. Libraries were prepared by immunoSEQ multiplex PCR; TCRdb keeps only in-frame clonotypes and omits some of them. Here the sample spans some 96,000 clones, roughly 90% being singletons. The sequencing here drew on CD4+ or CD8+ T cells sorted from blood, taken in a trial of the OX40 agonist ivuxolimab. These receptors were obtained from an adult with an advanced solid tumor such as melanoma, head and neck, liver or kidney cancer. Each CDR3 is given with its conserved first and last residue. D genes are given only for firm matches. Expanded clones get a size class; other rows say once, few or many, or leave the size out.

size	J	D	V	DNA	CDR3
-	TRBJ2-5	-	TRBV7-6	TGTGCCAGCAGCCCACAGGGGCTCGCGGGGGAGACCCAGTACTTC	CASSPQGLAGETQYF
-	TRBJ1-2	-	TRBV5-1	TGCGCCAGCAGCTTGGGCAACGTAAACTATGGCTACACCTTC	CASSLGNVNYGYTF
-	TRBJ2-3	-	TRBV7-3	TGTGCCAGCAGCCCAGAGGGACTTATCACAGATACGCAGTATTTT	CASSPEGLITDTQYF
once	TRBJ2-3	TRBD2	TRBV5-1	TGCGCCAGCAGCTCCACGGGACTAGCGGAAAGGAGAGGAGTCGATACGCAGTATTTT	CASSSTGLAERRGVDTQYF
-	TRBJ1-1	-	TRBV18	TGTGCCAGCTCACCTTCAACCGGGACGGTAATTTATGAAGCTTTCTTT	CASSPSTGTVIYEAFF
-	TRBJ1-6	TRBD1	TRBV6-5	TGTGCCAGCAGCCCAGACAGGGGGGGATCACCCCTCCACTTT	CASSPDRGGSPLHF
-	TRBJ1-1	-	TRBV5-1	TGCGCCAGCAGCTTCATTGACGGGAACACTGAAGCTTTCTTT	CASSFIDGNTEAFF
-	TRBJ2-1	-	TRBV19	TGTGCCAGTAGTTCCAATGGGGGATCCTACAATGAGCAGTTCTTC	CASSSNGGSYNEQFF
-	TRBJ2-6	-	TRBV5-1	TGCGCCAGCAGCTCGGACGGCTCTGGGGCCAACGTCCTGACTTTC	CASSSDGSGANVLTF
-	TRBJ2-3	-	TRBV27	TGTGCCAGCAGTTTATCGGTCCTCCCGGGGACGGGGGATACGCAGTATTTT	CASSLSVLPGTGDTQYF
-	TRBJ1-1	-	TRBV5-8	TGTGCCAGCAGCCCCATATCGGGCGCTGAAGCTTTCTTT	CASSPISGAEAFF